This TCR beta chain was profiled in a study of OX40 agonist ivuxolimab in advanced cancers. Whole-study context: An agonistic human IgG2 monoclonal antibody against OX40 (CD134) was given. The eligibility criteria allowed prior anti-PD-1, anti-PD-L1 or anti-CTLA-4 therapy, and around 40% had some. Among those treated, three patients had partial responses, one with hepatocellular carcinoma and two with cutaneous melanoma. Patients in dose escalation had liver, melanoma, kidney or head and neck cancers.

The method was immunoSEQ multiplex PCR; TCRdb's version includes in-frame clones alone and lacks a portion of them. The sample has 80,000 to 90,000 clones, about 88% seen once. V gave up 4 bases and J gave up 3 bases; unmatched junction bases: 5. Germline loops: CDR1 LGHNA, CDR2 YNFKEQ. The CDR3 has 16 residues. The sample consisted of CD4+ or CD8+ T cells sorted from blood, taken in a trial of the OX40 agonist ivuxolimab. This receptor was taken from an adult with an advanced solid tumor such as melanoma, head and neck, liver or kidney cancer. The chain has TRBV4-2 and TRBJ2-2, with 10 bases lining up with TRBD1. The CDR3 coding sequence is TGTGCCAGCAGCCTCCCCGGGACAGGGGACACCGGGGAGCTGTTTTTT. Encoded protein: CASSLPGTGDTGELFF.